This TCR beta chain was sequenced during a study of cytomegalovirus exposure and HLA in healthy donors. Study-wide findings and caveats: A later analysis found common viral pathogens apparently linked to several of the most significant clusters. In a later analysis, V- and J-gene trimming of beta chains associated with a DCLRE1C missense variant, replicated independently.

In the PCR, 60 Vbeta and 13 Jbeta primers were used. Source study methods: It was a later analysis that counted tens of millions of unique TCR beta chains, of which around 11 million were shared. Assay used: immunoSEQ multiplex PCR; TCRdb lists only in-frame clones, some missing. For V, J and clone size, that table is used; D and trimming come from the DNA. Seen here are some 140,000 clones, 75% to 85% observed once, and the top ten hold less than 1.1%. Regarding this clone: What it binds is unknown.

Germline V gene data show CDR1 as SGHDN and CDR2 as FVKESK. This CDR3 comprises 13 residues. Deletions cut 4 bases from V and 3 bases from J, with 9 bases between. The source material was PBMCs. The TCR comes from a male donor in good health and CMV-seronegative. This chain joins TRBV14 and TRBJ1-2, with D perhaps TRBD1 (6 bases). As DNA, the CDR3 is TGTGCCAGCAGCCCCCGACAGGACTATGGCTACACCTTC. It specifies CASSPRQDYGYTF.